This entry is about one T cell receptor (beta chain). Its antigen remains unidentified. Profiling relied on immunoSEQ multiplex PCR, and the TCRdb table lists in-frame clones only, not all of them. The top ten hold around 0.3% of the sample, which has fewer than 35,000 clones, 92% seen once. This sample's time point: cycle 4 day 1 (C4D1), after 5 to 7 weeks of nivolumab. Relapse was seen in all patients after autologous stem cell transplantation, and brentuximab vedotin exposure was variable. From thawed PBMCs, CD4+ T cells were purified using magnetic negative selection. Complete response, partial response or progressive disease was each patient's best response. V gave up 2 bases and J gave up 4 bases, with 17 bases separating them. Germline V gene sequence: CDR1 SNHLY, CDR2 FYNNEI. The CDR3 has 16 residues. The sample belongs to a study of PD-1 blockade in classical Hodgkin lymphoma. In the study overall: Nivolumab dosed at 3 mg/kg went to patients intravenously every 2 weeks.

Points from the study as a whole: Baseline diversity in complete responders resembled that of newly diagnosed patients. Reasons behind the repertoire differences stay unclear, perhaps disease activity or earlier therapy.

The clonotype was recovered from a human donor with classical Hodgkin lymphoma. The specimen comprised CD4+ T cells from blood, sampled before the fourth cycle of nivolumab. This chain connects TRBV2 to TRBJ1-1; D is possibly TRBD1 (5 bases). The CDR3 here is CASSERWAREGTEAFF. For the CDR3, the DNA is TGTGCCAGCAGTGAAAGGTGGGCCAGGGAGGGCACTGAAGCTTTCTTT.